Below, one T cell receptor (beta chain) is given with its context. Its specificity is not known. Assay used: immunoSEQ multiplex PCR; TCRdb lists only in-frame clones, some missing. The data hold around 100,000 clones, with less than 95% observed a single time. This sample was taken from a study of siplizumab effects on memory and regulatory T cells. General study results and limits: A major contribution to the alloresponse seemed to be made by naive T cells, which seemed more diverse than memory cells. An assignable phenotype, naive or memory, was missing from roughly 80-95% of proliferating CD4+ or CD8+ clones.

This CDR3 is 15 amino acids long. Per the germline V gene, CDR1 is SGHNT and CDR2 is YYREEE (reference sequence). The V segment lost 4 bases and the J segment 2 bases; nucleotides outside the gene matches: 2. This chain joins TRBV5-4 and TRBJ2-2, with TRBD2 matching 10 bases. Sequencing was performed on non-Treg CD4+ T cells sorted from blood. The TCR comes from a human donor in good health. The CDR3 protein is CASSPSGGNTGELFF. The DNA of the CDR3 is TGTGCCAGCAGCCCTAGCGGGGGTAACACCGGGGAGCTGTTTTTT.